This T cell receptor beta chain originates from a study of shared clonotypes between healthy human individuals. Study at large: The cohort comprised a couple of women and a few men. Their ages spanned 18 to 49 years.

Study-level results: Between a handful of donors, naive CD4 clonotypes were shared at a level of about 5%.

This was a deep-level run. Only in-frame clones appear in the TCRdb table, and some are missing; sequencing was by immunoSEQ multiplex PCR. Altogether roughly 770,000 clones are present, 90% to 98% being singletons, with the ten largest covering about 0.22%. This CDR3 has 14 amino acids. Trimming left V 4 bases short and J 2 bases short, with 10 bases between. Germline loops: CDR1 SGHRS, CDR2 YFSETQ. CD45RO-negative, CCR7-positively selected cells formed the naive CD8 fraction, excluding terminally differentiated effector memory CD45RA+ cells. Regarding this clone: Its antigen is still unknown.

Sequencing was carried out using naive CD8+ T cells sorted from blood. The TCR comes from a man aged 25 to 45 in good health. The V gene is TRBV5-1, the J gene TRBJ2-1, with D perhaps TRBD2 (6 bases). As DNA, the CDR3 is TGCGCCAGCAGCAGGGACTCCCCCTACAATGAGCAGTTCTTC. Protein product: CASSRDSPYNEQFF.